Shown below are 10 T cell receptor beta chains from a single sample sequenced in a study of T-cell reconstitution after alpha-beta-depleted transplantation in children. Unique molecular identifiers were built into the TCRbeta library. Using its own MiXCR run on the PCR reads, TCRdb lists one record per CDR3 protein. Of 500,000 to 650,000 distinct CDR3 sequences in the sample, roughly 13% were seen once. The sample here was PBMCs, mostly from graft donor cells, taken 360 days after TCRalphabeta/CD19-depleted stem cell transplant. All receptors derive from a male patient between 5 and 17 years old who had a stem cell transplant for acute myeloid leukemia, so the T cells may come from the graft donor.

This clonotype was detected a few times. A much larger clone is a single base away; this may be a read error. The chain carries TRBV3-1 and TRBJ2-7; a possible D gene is TRBD2 (6 bases). Germline V gene sequence: CDR1 LGHDT, CDR2 YNNKEL (reference sequence). The CDR3 length is 16 residues. V was pared by 0 bases and J by 3 bases, with 15 bases between. The CDR3, as DNA: TGTGCCAGCAGCCAAGAAATCGGGAGTGGCGTCTACGAGCAGTACTTC. Translation: CASSQEIGSGVYEQYF.

This clonotype was counted many times. The J gene is TRBJ2-1, the V gene TRBV18; 10 bases line up with TRBD1. The length of the CDR3 is 15 residues. V gave up 6 bases and J gave up 1 base; unmatched junction bases: 3. Germline V gene sequence: CDR1 KGHSH, CDR2 LQKENI. DNA of the CDR3: TGTGCCAGCTCGCGGGACAGGGGATCCTACAATGAGCAGTTCTTC. Amino acids: CASSRDRGSYNEQFF.

The V and J genes are TRBV18 and TRBJ2-2; D remains unclear. The V end was cut by 7 bases, the J end by 5 bases, with 11 bases between. The CDR3 has 13 amino acids. CDR1 and CDR2 from the germline V gene are KGHSH and LQKENI. The CDR3 bases are TGTGCCAGCTGGAAGGAATTAACCGGGGAGCTGTTTTTT. Translated: CASWKELTGELFF.

This rearrangement joins TRBV28 to TRBJ2-7, with 8 bases that match TRBD2. The CDR3 runs to 13 residues. Germline V gene data show CDR1 as MDHEN and CDR2 as SYDVKM. The trim removed 6 bases at V and 5 bases at J, leaving 6 bases unmatched. The CDR3 coding sequence is TGTGCCAGCAGGCTGACTAGCGTAAACGAGCAGTACTTC. It codes for CASRLTSVNEQYF.

This clonotype was picked up a small number of times. V is TRBV20-1 and J is TRBJ1-5, with TRBD1 matching 12 bases. V lost 1 base and J lost 7; bases outside the gene matches: 5. The CDR3 sequence is 15 residues long. Germline lookup yields CDR1 DFQATT and CDR2 SNEGSKA (reference sequence). CDR3 protein: CSARGGQGAAQPQHF. Written as DNA, the CDR3 is TGCAGTGCTAGAGGGGGACAGGGGGCGGCCCAGCCCCAGCATTTT.

This clonotype has a handful of counts. The rearrangement uses TRBV5-6 and TRBJ2-1, with D maybe TRBD2 (5 bases). V gave up 0 bases and J gave up 2 bases, with 12 bases separating them. The CDR3 spans 16 residues. The germline gives CDR1 SGHDT, CDR2 YYEEEE. The CDR3 protein is CASSLGRPSTYNEQFF. For the CDR3, the DNA is TGTGCCAGCAGCTTGGGGAGGCCCAGCACCTACAATGAGCAGTTCTTC.

This chain links TRBV20-1 with TRBJ2-5; D remains ambiguous. From germline, CDR1 is DFQATT and CDR2 SNEGSKA (reference sequence). V was trimmed by 4 bases and J by 1 base, leaving 4 bases between them. The CDR3 is 11 amino acids. CDR3 residues: CSATTQETQYF. CDR3 in DNA: TGCAGTGCTACGACCCAAGAGACCCAGTACTTC.

The V call is TRBV28, the J call TRBJ2-7; 13 bases are shared with TRBD2. Germline CDR1 reads MDHEN; CDR2 reads SYDVKM. The CDR3 sequence is 18 residues long. V trimming: 3 bases; J trimming: 0 bases; junction bases outside the gene matches: 8. CDR3 sequence (DNA): TGTGCCAGCAGTTTTTTGGGACTAGCGGGGAAGAGCTCCTACGAGCAGTACTTC. Its translation: CASSFLGLAGKSSYEQYF.

The rearrangement uses TRBV6-1 and TRBJ1-5; D is uncertain. V was pared by 5 bases and J by 7 bases, with 18 bases between. Germline V gene data show CDR1 as MNHNS and CDR2 as SASEGT. The length of the CDR3 is 15 residues. For the CDR3, the DNA is TGTGCCAGCAGTCATACGCGGGGTCTGGGGCAGCCCCAGCATTTT. It encodes CASSHTRGLGQPQHF.

This clonotype was observed a handful of times. The chain carries TRBV6-2 or TRBV6-3 and TRBJ2-1; 8 positions agree with TRBD2. V trimming: 4 bases; J trimming: 6 bases; junction bases outside the gene matches: 5. Germline V gene data show CDR1 as MNHEY and CDR2 as SVGEGT. The CDR3 is 14 amino acids. The CDR3 spells CASSLTSAFNEQFF. CDR3 nucleotides: TGTGCCAGCAGTTTGACTAGCGCCTTCAATGAGCAGTTCTTC.